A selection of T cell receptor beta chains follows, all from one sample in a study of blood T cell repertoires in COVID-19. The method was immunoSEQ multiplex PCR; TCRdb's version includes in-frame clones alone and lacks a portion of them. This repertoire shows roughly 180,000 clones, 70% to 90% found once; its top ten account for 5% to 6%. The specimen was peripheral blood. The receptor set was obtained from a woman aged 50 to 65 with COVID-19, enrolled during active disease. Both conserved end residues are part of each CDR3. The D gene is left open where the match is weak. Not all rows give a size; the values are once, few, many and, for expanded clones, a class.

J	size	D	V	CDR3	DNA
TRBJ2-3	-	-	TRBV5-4	CASSLAGIDTQYF	TGTGCCAGCAGCTTGGCAGGGATAGATACGCAGTATTTT
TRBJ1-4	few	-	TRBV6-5	CASSLSTALNEKLFF	TGTGCCAGCAGTCTATCGACAGCCCTTAATGAAAAACTGTTTTTT
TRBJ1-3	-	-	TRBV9	CASSVSPSGNTIYF	TGTGCCAGCAGCGTAAGCCCTTCGGGAAACACCATATATTTT
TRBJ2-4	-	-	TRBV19	CASSINREGVAKNIQYF	TGTGCCAGTAGTATAAACAGGGAGGGAGTAGCCAAAAACATTCAGTACTTC
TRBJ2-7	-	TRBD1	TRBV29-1	CSSTGVSYEQYF	TGCAGTTCAACAGGGGTCTCCTACGAGCAGTACTTC
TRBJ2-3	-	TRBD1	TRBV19	CASTTRTGGDTQYF	TGTGCCAGTACCACAAGGACAGGAGGAGATACGCAGTATTTT
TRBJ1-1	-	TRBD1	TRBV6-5	CASRRTGSNTEAFF	TGTGCCAGCAGGAGGACAGGTTCGAACACTGAAGCTTTCTTT
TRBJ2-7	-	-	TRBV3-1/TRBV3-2	CASSHMVGGQEQYF	TGTGCCAGCAGCCATATGGTCGGGGGGCAGGAGCAGTACTTC
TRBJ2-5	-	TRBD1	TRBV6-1	CASSEDLAGGVGETQYF	TGTGCCAGCAGTGAAGACTTGGCAGGGGGCGTCGGAGAGACCCAGTACTTC
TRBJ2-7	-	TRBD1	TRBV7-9	CASSSRPGQGSSYEQYF	TGTGCCAGCAGCTCGAGACCGGGACAGGGAAGCTCCTACGAGCAGTACTTC
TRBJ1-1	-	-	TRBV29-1	CSVVIQEDTEAFF	TGCAGCGTTGTTATTCAGGAAGACACTGAAGCTTTCTTT
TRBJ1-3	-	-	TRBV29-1	CSVGLTSGNTIYF	TGCAGCGTTGGACTGACCTCTGGAAACACCATATATTTT
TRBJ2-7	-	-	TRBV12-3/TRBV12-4	CASSSISQGSQYF	TGTGCCAGCAGTTCCATTTCACAGGGTTCGCAGTACTTC
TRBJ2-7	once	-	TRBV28	CASSLPPVMSSYEQYF	TGTGCCAGCAGTTTACCGCCAGTTATGTCCTCCTACGAGCAGTACTTC
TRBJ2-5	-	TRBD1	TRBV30	CAWNPLTGGETQYF	TGTGCCTGGAATCCCCTGACAGGGGGTGAGACCCAGTACTTC
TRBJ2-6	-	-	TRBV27	CASSFFIGDTTSGANVLTF	TGTGCCAGCAGTTTCTTTATAGGGGACACCACCTCTGGGGCCAACGTCCTGACTTTC
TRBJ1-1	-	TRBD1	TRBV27	CASRPDRGAEAFF	TGTGCCAGCAGACCAGACAGGGGTGCTGAAGCTTTCTTT
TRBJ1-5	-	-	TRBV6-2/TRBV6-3	CASNPLGAGNQPQHF	TGTGCCAGCAACCCACTGGGGGCAGGTAATCAGCCCCAGCATTTT
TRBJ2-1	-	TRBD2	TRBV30	CAWSITSGGYNEQFF	TGTGCCTGGAGTATTACTAGCGGGGGTTACAATGAGCAGTTCTTC
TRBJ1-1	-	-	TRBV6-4	CASRRSENTEAFF	TGTGCCAGCAGGAGGAGTGAGAACACTGAAGCTTTCTTT
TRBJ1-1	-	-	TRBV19	CASSVTGKVEAFF	TGTGCCAGTAGTGTGACAGGAAAAGTTGAAGCTTTCTTT
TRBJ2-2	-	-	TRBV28	CASSLLPGTGELFF	TGTGCCAGCAGTTTACTCCCGGGCACCGGGGAGCTGTTTTTT
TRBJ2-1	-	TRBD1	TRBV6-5	CASSPLRDSNNEQFF	TGTGCCAGCAGTCCCCTCCGGGACAGCAACAATGAGCAGTTCTTC
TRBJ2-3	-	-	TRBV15	CATREGTDTQYF	TGTGCCACCAGAGAGGGCACAGATACGCAGTATTTT
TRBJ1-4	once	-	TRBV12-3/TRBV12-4	CASSLAVGGVLFF	TGTGCCAGCAGTTTAGCGGTGGGGGGGGTTCTGTTTTTT
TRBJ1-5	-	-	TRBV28	CASRTGRSGPQHF	TGTGCCAGCAGGACAGGCCGCTCAGGGCCCCAGCATTTT
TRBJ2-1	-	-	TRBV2	CASSTNRQAYNEQFF	TGTGCCAGCAGTACAAACCGACAGGCCTACAATGAGCAGTTCTTC
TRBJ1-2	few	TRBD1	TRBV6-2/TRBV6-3	CASSYGTGSKRYYGYTF	TGTGCCAGCAGTTACGGGACAGGGAGTAAGAGATACTATGGCTACACCTTC
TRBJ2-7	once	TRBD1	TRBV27	CASSPRDRGYEQYF	TGTGCCAGCAGTCCTAGGGACAGGGGCTACGAGCAGTACTTC
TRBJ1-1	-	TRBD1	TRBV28	CASSSWTGGANTEAFF	TGTGCCAGCAGTTCGTGGACAGGGGGCGCGAACACTGAAGCTTTCTTT
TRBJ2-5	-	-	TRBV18	CASSPQTQLETQYF	TGTGCCAGCTCACCGCAGACACAACTGGAGACCCAGTACTTC
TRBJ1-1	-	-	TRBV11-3	CASSLEHMNTEAFF	TGTGCCAGCAGCTTAGAACACATGAACACTGAAGCTTTCTTT
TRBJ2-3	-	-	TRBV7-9	CASSLESSPDTQYF	TGTGCCAGCAGCCTCGAGAGCTCGCCAGATACGCAGTATTTT
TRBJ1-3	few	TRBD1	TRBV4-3	CASSPGGSQGAENTIYF	TGCGCCAGCAGCCCCGGGGGGAGCCAGGGGGCAGAAAACACCATATATTTT
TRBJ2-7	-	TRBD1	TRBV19	CASSRRQGGRSSGPYEQYF	TGTGCCAGTAGTAGACGACAGGGGGGCCGGTCTAGCGGCCCCTACGAGCAGTACTTC
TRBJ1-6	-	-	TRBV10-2	CASRRQAIDSPLHF	TGCGCCAGCAGAAGACAGGCCATAGATTCACCCCTCCACTTT
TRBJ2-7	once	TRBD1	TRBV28	CASSPGTDFSYEQYF	TGTGCCAGCAGTCCCGGGACAGACTTCTCCTACGAGCAGTACTTC
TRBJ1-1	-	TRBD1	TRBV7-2	CASSLGQGVGTEAFF	TGTGCCAGCAGCTTGGGACAGGGGGTCGGCACTGAAGCTTTCTTT
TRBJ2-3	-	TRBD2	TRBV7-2	CASSLVVLAGGGNTDTQYF	TGTGCCAGCAGCTTAGTCGTGCTAGCGGGGGGCGGGAACACAGATACGCAGTATTTT
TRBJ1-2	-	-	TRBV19	CASSMKQLREGYTF	TGTGCCAGTAGTATGAAACAGTTACGAGAGGGCTACACCTTC
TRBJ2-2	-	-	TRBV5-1	CASSFSGHNTGELFF	TGCGCCAGCAGCTTTAGTGGACACAACACCGGGGAGCTGTTTTTT
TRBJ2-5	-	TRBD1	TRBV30	CAWGTGGQETQYF	TGTGCCTGGGGTACAGGGGGCCAAGAGACCCAGTACTTC
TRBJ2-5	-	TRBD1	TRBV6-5	CASSYGTGRETQYF	TGTGCCAGCAGTTACGGGACAGGGAGAGAGACCCAGTACTTC
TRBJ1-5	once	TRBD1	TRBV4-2	CASSQDRGWNQPQHF	TGTGCCAGCAGCCAAGACAGGGGGTGGAATCAGCCCCAGCATTTT
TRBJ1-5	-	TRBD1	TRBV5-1	CASSCVSGQGNRNQPQHF	TGCGCCAGCAGCTGTGTTTCGGGACAGGGGAATCGCAATCAGCCCCAGCATTTT
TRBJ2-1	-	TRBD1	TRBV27	CASTPTGSAYNEQFF	TGTGCCAGCACCCCGACAGGGAGCGCCTACAATGAGCAGTTCTTC
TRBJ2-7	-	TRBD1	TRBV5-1	CASSFDRGGYEQYF	TGCGCCAGCAGCTTCGACAGGGGCGGCTACGAGCAGTACTTC
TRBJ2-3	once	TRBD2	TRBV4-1	CASSQPGLGGSTDTQYF	TGCGCCAGCAGCCAACCGGGACTAGGTGGGAGCACAGATACGCAGTATTTT
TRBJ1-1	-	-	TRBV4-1	CASSQVIVLGGDTEAFF	TGCGCCAGCAGCCAAGTAATCGTTCTGGGTGGAGACACTGAAGCTTTCTTT
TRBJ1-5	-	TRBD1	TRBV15	CATSRDRTQDRRQPQHF	TGTGCCACCAGCAGAGATCGCACCCAGGACAGGCGCCAGCCCCAGCATTTT
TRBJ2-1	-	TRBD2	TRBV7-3	CASSMGPLAGGQNEQFF	TGTGCCAGCAGCATGGGACCACTAGCGGGGGGCCAGAATGAGCAGTTCTTC
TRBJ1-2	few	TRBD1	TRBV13	CASSVRDRPYGYTF	TGTGCCAGCAGCGTCCGGGACAGGCCTTATGGCTACACCTTC
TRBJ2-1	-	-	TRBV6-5	CASSYSGDNYNEQFF	TGTGCCAGCAGTTACTCAGGGGACAACTACAATGAGCAGTTCTTC